Below, 11 T cell receptor beta chains from the same sample are listed, as sequenced in a study of blood T cell repertoires in COVID-19 (dated by TCRdb to 2020 to 2022). Library preparation used the immunoSEQ multiplex PCR assay. Here the immuneACCESS table is served through TCRdb, limited to in-frame sequences with V and J called. Missing clones are a known gap in these copies; in checked studies unresolved V genes cover under half, and the rest lacks a known reason. In this sample the table shows approximately 74,000 clones, approximately 88% of which occur a single time. Clones ranked in the top ten supply 0.95% to 1.5% of the sample. The sequenced sample was peripheral blood. These receptors were collected from an older woman with acute or convalescent COVID-19.

This sequence joins TRBV5-1 and TRBJ2-1, with a weak D call TRBD2 (6 bases). The CDR3 loop spans 15 amino acids. The V gene lost 2 bases and the J gene lost 0 bases, with 9 bases spanning the gap. Germline lookup yields CDR1 SGHRS and CDR2 YFSETQ. The CDR3 coding sequence is TGCGCCAGCAGCTTCGACGGGAGCTCCTACAATGAGCAGTTCTTC. This sequence encodes CASSFDGSSYNEQFF.

The chain combines TRBV30 with TRBJ1-2; TRBD1 matches at 9 bases. Germline CDR1 GTSNPN, CDR2 SVGIG (reference sequence). V shed 8 bases and J 5 bases; nucleotides not matched to a gene: 6. The CDR3 is made up of 12 amino acids. The CDR3 reads CAGQGREYGYTF. Here the CDR3 DNA reads TGTGCCGGACAGGGGCGCGAGTATGGCTACACCTTC.

The gene calls are TRBV6-5 and TRBJ2-3; D uncertain. Germline loops: CDR1 MNHEY, CDR2 SVGAGI. The CDR3 consists of 13 residues. V lost 5 bases to trimming and J lost 0 bases, with 6 bases between them. CDR3 residues: CASSLTSTDTQYF. In DNA form, the CDR3 reads TGTGCCAGCAGTCTTACTAGCACAGATACGCAGTATTTT.

This sequence joins TRBV5-4 and TRBJ2-3; 8 bases line up with TRBD1. The CDR3 totals 17 residues. Germline loops: CDR1 SGHNT, CDR2 YYREEE (reference sequence). J gave up 2 bases and V 4 bases, and 12 bases lay outside the gene matches. DNA for the CDR3: TGTGCCAGCAGCCCAGGACAGGGTCGATCAAACACAGATACGCAGTATTTT. Its protein is CASSPGQGRSNTDTQYF. Drawing the rest from reference TRBV5-4 and TRBJ2-3, the complete variable domain is ETGVTQSPTHLIKTRGQQVTLRCSSQSGHNTVSWYQQALGQGPQFIFQYYREEENGRGNFPPRFSGLQFPNYSSELNVNALELDDSALYLCASSPGQGRSNTDTQYFGPGTRLTVL.

The count of this clone is one. The chain is built from TRBV19 and TRBJ1-1; 10 bases match TRBD1. CDR1 is LNHDA, CDR2 SQIVND, per germline (reference sequence). The V segment lost 3 bases and the J segment 0 bases; nucleotides outside the gene matches: 7. The length of the CDR3 is 17 residues. CDR3 sequence (DNA): TGTGCCAGTAGTATGAGGACAGGGGGTTTCATGAACACTGAAGCTTTCTTT. Translated, it gives CASSMRTGGFMNTEAFF.

The chain couples TRBV11-2 to TRBJ2-1, with 12 bases that match TRBD2. The CDR3 has 18 amino acids. Germline V lookup: CDR1 SGHAT, CDR2 FQNNGV. V gave up 2 bases and J gave up 4 bases; unmatched junction bases: 9. The CDR3: CASSLWASGGAGYNEQFF. In DNA form, the CDR3 reads TGTGCCAGCAGCTTATGGGCTAGCGGGGGGGCAGGTTACAATGAGCAGTTCTTC. The variable domain in full, with the rest retrieved from reference TRBV11-2 and TRBJ2-1, is EAGVAQSPRYKIIEKRQSVAFWCNPISGHATLYWYQQILGQGPKLLIQFQNNGVVDDSQLPKDRFSAERLKGVDSTLKIQPAKLEDSAVYLCASSLWASGGAGYNEQFFGPGTRLTVL.

This clone was detected only once. The V call is TRBV6-5, the J call TRBJ2-7; weak D call: TRBD1 (6 bases). The germline V gene encodes CDR1 MNHEY and CDR2 SVGAGI. The CDR3 runs to 14 residues. V lost 10 bases to trimming and J lost 2 bases, with 18 bases between them. In nucleotides, the CDR3 is TGTGCCACCGTAACAGGGACGGCAACCTACGAGCAGTACGTC. Translation: CATVTGTATYEQYV.

V gene TRBV28 combines with J gene TRBJ1-2, with D maybe TRBD1 (6 bases). Germline assignment: CDR1 MDHEN and CDR2 SYDVKM. The CDR3 runs to 15 residues. The V end was cut by 7 bases, the J end by 0 bases, with 15 bases between. The CDR3 DNA reads as TGTGCCAGCATCCCTGGGGGGGCGTCTAACTATGGCTACACCTTC. Its protein product is CASIPGGASNYGYTF.

The chain uses TRBV5-4 and TRBJ1-2; 9 bases match TRBD1. The CDR3 totals 15 residues. Germline-derived CDR1 and CDR2 are SGHNT and YYREEE (reference sequence). The trim removed 5 bases at V and 4 bases at J, leaving 9 bases unmatched. Here the CDR3 DNA reads TGTGCCAGCAGGGCAGCCGGGACAGGGTTCTATGGCTACACCTTC. This codes for CASRAAGTGFYGYTF.

The CDR3 bases are TGTGCCAGCACCGGGACAGGGGGCACCCAGCCCCAGCATTTT. Translating gives CASTGTGGTQPQHF. The V and J genes are TRBV2 and TRBJ1-5; 12 bases align to TRBD1. The germline CDR1 and CDR2 sequences are SNHLY and FYNNEI. The CDR3 runs 14 residues. Unmatched junction bases numbered 5, after V lost 7 bases and J lost 7 bases.

The V gene is TRBV5-1, the J gene TRBJ1-1, with TRBD1 matching 11 bases. The CDR3 sequence is 18 residues long. Trimming cost V 3 bases and J 1 base; bases outside gene matches: 11. Germline lookup yields CDR1 SGHRS and CDR2 YFSETQ. The chain's CDR3 is CASSWGDRGMPENTEAFF. DNA for the CDR3: TGCGCCAGCAGCTGGGGGGACAGGGGGATGCCTGAGAACACTGAAGCTTTCTTT.